One and the same sample provided the 13 T cell receptor beta chains below, sequenced in a study of blood T cell repertoires in COVID-19. The repertoire was sequenced with immunoSEQ multiplex PCR; TCRdb's copy has only in-frame clones and lacks some. The sample lists roughly 60,000 clones, around 87% occurring once. Sequenced input: peripheral blood. All receptors derive from a human donor in a cohort sampled during active COVID-19.

The chain combines TRBV4-3 with TRBJ1-6; 10 bases align to TRBD1. Trimming removed 1 base from V and 7 bases from J; junction bases left unmatched: 1. This CDR3 comprises 15 residues. Germline-derived CDR1 and CDR2 are LGHNA and YSLEER. CDR3 residues: CASSQGQGANSPLHF. The CDR3 nucleotides are TGCGCCAGCAGCCAAGGACAGGGGGCAAATTCACCCCTCCACTTT.

V usage is TRBV30 and J usage is TRBJ2-3; 7 bases align to TRBD2. With 5 bases clipped from V and 0 bases from J, the junction kept 5 bases outside the gene matches. Germline loops: CDR1 GTSNPN, CDR2 SVGIG (reference sequence). This CDR3 has 14 amino acids. CDR3 sequence (DNA): TGTGCCTGGTGCCGGGACTATAGCACAGATACGCAGTATTTT. Amino acid sequence: CAWCRDYSTDTQYF.

This clone was picked up one time. The chain couples TRBV19 to TRBJ2-2, with 7 bases fitting TRBD2. Germline CDR1 LNHDA, CDR2 SQIVND (reference sequence). The CDR3 runs 15 residues. Trimming cost V 9 bases and J 2 bases; bases outside gene matches: 9. For the CDR3, the DNA is TGTGCCAGCCATTTAGGCGGGAGTAACACCGGGGAGCTGTTTTTT. Translation gives CASHLGGSNTGELFF.

This sequence joins TRBV28 and TRBJ1-4, with D possibly TRBD1 on 6 matching bases. Per the germline V gene, CDR1 is MDHEN and CDR2 is SYDVKM. Trimming took off 5 bases at V and 0 bases at J, with 13 bases between the two ends. This CDR3 has 16 residues. CDR3 sequence: CASSGMTGATNEKLFF. The CDR3 nucleotides are TGTGCCAGCAGTGGGATGACAGGCGCAACTAATGAAAAACTGTTTTTT.

The V gene is TRBV6-2 or TRBV6-3, the J gene TRBJ1-5; possibly TRBD1 for D (6 bases). Per germline, CDR1 MNHEY and CDR2 SVGEGT. This CDR3 contains 15 residues. The V gene lost 4 bases and the J gene lost 4 bases, with 14 bases spanning the gap. CDR3 bases: TGTGCCAGCAGTTTCTCCGGGGGGCGGAATCAGCCCCAGCATTTT. Protein product: CASSFSGGRNQPQHF.

The genes are TRBV14 and TRBJ2-7, with 8 bases aligning to TRBD1. Germline V gives CDR1 SGHDN, CDR2 FVKESK. The CDR3 has 13 amino acids. Trimming cost V 6 bases and J 5 bases; bases outside gene matches: 6. The chain's CDR3 is CASSLPDRDEQYF. In DNA, the CDR3 is TGTGCCAGCAGTCTACCGGACAGGGACGAGCAGTACTTC.

V and J are TRBV10-2 and TRBJ2-1; TRBD2 matches at 7 bases. The trim removed 5 bases at V and 0 bases at J, leaving 1 base unmatched. CDR1 is WSHSY and CDR2 is SAAADI in the germline V gene. The CDR3 contains 14 residues. CDR3 in amino acids: CASSWTSSYNEQFF. CDR3 nucleotide sequence: TGCGCCAGCAGTTGGACTAGCTCCTACAATGAGCAGTTCTTC.

This chain connects TRBV7-9 to TRBJ2-4; weak D call: TRBD1 (6 bases). Trimming removed 6 bases at V and 6 bases at J, with 18 bases between. Germline assignment: CDR1 SEHNR and CDR2 FQNEAQ (reference sequence). The CDR3 length is 15 residues. The CDR3 loop reads CASSSSGQRLNIQYF. Written as DNA, the CDR3 is TGTGCCAGCAGTTCGAGTGGACAGCGCTTAAACATTCAGTACTTC.

The genes are TRBV27 and TRBJ2-7; D remains ambiguous. The V and J ends lost 3 bases and 2 bases respectively, with 14 bases between them. This CDR3 contains 15 residues. CDR1 is MNHEY, CDR2 SMNVEV, per germline (reference sequence). CDR3 sequence reads: CASSFNGGRPYEQYF. As DNA, the CDR3 is TGTGCCAGCAGTTTCAATGGTGGGCGTCCCTACGAGCAGTACTTC.

The rearrangement links TRBV3-1 (or the pseudogene TRBV3-2) to TRBJ2-5, with 7 nucleotides matching TRBD1. Looked up from germline, CDR1 is LGHDT and CDR2 is YNNKEL (reference sequence). V was pared by 2 bases and J by 5 bases, with 2 bases of the junction left unmatched. The CDR3 is made up of 13 amino acids. CDR3 region: CASSQQGVETQYF. The CDR3 nucleotides read TGTGCCAGCAGCCAACAGGGGGTGGAGACCCAGTACTTC.

This chain connects TRBV6-5 to TRBJ2-1, with D possibly matching TRBD1 (5 bases). V was clipped by 1 base and J by 0 bases, with 10 bases between them. Germline V lookup: CDR1 MNHEY, CDR2 SVGAGI. CDR3 length: 16 residues. As DNA, the CDR3 is TGTGCCAGCAGTTACTGGGGCAGGAGCTCCTACAATGAGCAGTTCTTC. This gives the protein CASSYWGRSSYNEQFF.

This rearrangement joins TRBV9 to TRBJ2-3, with D possibly TRBD1 on 7 matching bases. V was trimmed by 0 bases and J by 4 bases, leaving 21 bases between them. Germline lookup yields CDR1 SGDLS and CDR2 YYNGEE. This CDR3 is built from 18 residues. The CDR3 sequence is CASSVEGAGPLGADTQYF. CDR3 bases: TGTGCCAGCAGCGTAGAGGGGGCGGGGCCCCTAGGTGCAGATACGCAGTATTTT.

The chain combines TRBV7-8 with TRBJ2-1; possibly TRBD1 for D (6 bases). Trimming pared 1 base from V and 1 base from J, leaving 11 bases between. Germline V gene lookup returns CDR1 SGHVS and CDR2 FQNEAQ. This CDR3 has 16 amino acids. The CDR3 DNA reads TGTGCCAGCAGCTTAGGGGGGACAACTTCCTACAATGAGCAGTTCTTC. Translated, it gives CASSLGGTTSYNEQFF.